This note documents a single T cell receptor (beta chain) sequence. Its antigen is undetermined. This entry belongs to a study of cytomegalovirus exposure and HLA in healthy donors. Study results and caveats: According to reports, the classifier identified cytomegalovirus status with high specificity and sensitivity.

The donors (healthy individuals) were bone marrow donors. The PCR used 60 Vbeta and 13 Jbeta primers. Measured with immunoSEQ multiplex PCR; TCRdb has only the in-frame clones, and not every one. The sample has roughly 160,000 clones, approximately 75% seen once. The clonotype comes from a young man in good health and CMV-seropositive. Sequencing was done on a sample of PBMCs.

CDR3 DNA: TGTGCCTGGAGCCTCCAGGGGGCTAGCACAGATACGCAGTATTTT. Its translation is CAWSLQGASTDTQYF. V gene TRBV30 combines with J gene TRBJ2-3; 8 bases align to TRBD1. This CDR3 has 15 residues. J lost 0 bases, V lost 3 bases, and 5 bases had no gene match. From germline, CDR1 is GTSNPN and CDR2 SVGIG (reference sequence).